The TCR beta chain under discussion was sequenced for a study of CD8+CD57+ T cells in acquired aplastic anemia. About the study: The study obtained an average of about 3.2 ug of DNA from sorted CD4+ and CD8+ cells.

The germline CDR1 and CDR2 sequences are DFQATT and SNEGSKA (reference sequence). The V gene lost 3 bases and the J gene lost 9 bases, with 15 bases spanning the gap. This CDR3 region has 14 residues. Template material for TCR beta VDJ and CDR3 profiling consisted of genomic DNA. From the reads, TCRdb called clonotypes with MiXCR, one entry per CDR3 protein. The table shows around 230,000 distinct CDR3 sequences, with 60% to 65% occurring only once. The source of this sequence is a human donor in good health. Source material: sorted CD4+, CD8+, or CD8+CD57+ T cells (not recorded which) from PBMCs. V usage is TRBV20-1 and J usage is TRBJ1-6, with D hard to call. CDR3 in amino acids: CSASELEPGSPLHF. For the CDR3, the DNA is TGCAGTGCTAGTGAATTGGAGCCGGGTTCACCCCTCCACTTT.